This TCR beta chain was documented in a study of beta chain features in type 1 diabetes. The overall study: All samples yielded roughly 100,000,000 examined sorted cells.

General study findings and limits: At VDJ recombination sites, type 1 diabetes patients had fewer insertions and more deleted nucleotides. Type 1 diabetes patients had TCRB CDR3s that were shorter (moderately but significantly so) in all four CD4+ subsets.

The CDR3 has 15 amino acids. V was shortened by 6 bases and J by 6 bases, with 18 bases between the two germline ends. Germline loops: CDR1 MDHEN, CDR2 SYDVKM. cDNA synthesis used the whole RNA isolate, giving expressed TCRB sequences. TCRdb keeps only in-frame clones here, not all; method: immunoSEQ multiplex PCR. The repertoire includes approximately 160,000 clones, about 9.3% of them detected once, and 0.45% to 0.5% sits in the top ten. Regarding this clone: The antigen remains unidentified.

This TCR came from a man younger than 40 with type 1 diabetes. What was sequenced was central memory CD4+ T cells from blood. V gene TRBV28 combines with J gene TRBJ2-1; TRBD2 might be the D (6 bases). This chain's CDR3 is CASSPYAGRLNEQFF. CDR3 coding DNA: TGTGCCAGCAGCCCTTATGCGGGACGGCTCAATGAGCAGTTCTTC.